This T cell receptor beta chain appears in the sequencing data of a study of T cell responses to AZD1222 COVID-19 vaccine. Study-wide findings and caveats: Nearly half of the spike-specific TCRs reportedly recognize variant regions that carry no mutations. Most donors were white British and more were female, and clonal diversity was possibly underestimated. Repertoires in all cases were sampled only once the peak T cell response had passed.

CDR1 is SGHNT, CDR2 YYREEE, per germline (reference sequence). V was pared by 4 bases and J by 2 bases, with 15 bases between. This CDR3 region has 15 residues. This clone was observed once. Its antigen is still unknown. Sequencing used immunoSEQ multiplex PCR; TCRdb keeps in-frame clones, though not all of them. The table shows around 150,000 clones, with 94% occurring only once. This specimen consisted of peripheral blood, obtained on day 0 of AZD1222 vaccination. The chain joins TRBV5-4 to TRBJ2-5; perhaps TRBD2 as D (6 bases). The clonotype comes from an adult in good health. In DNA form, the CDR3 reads TGTGCCAGCAGCCCCCAGAAAGGAGGGCAAGAGACCCAGTACTTC. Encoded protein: CASSPQKGGQETQYF.